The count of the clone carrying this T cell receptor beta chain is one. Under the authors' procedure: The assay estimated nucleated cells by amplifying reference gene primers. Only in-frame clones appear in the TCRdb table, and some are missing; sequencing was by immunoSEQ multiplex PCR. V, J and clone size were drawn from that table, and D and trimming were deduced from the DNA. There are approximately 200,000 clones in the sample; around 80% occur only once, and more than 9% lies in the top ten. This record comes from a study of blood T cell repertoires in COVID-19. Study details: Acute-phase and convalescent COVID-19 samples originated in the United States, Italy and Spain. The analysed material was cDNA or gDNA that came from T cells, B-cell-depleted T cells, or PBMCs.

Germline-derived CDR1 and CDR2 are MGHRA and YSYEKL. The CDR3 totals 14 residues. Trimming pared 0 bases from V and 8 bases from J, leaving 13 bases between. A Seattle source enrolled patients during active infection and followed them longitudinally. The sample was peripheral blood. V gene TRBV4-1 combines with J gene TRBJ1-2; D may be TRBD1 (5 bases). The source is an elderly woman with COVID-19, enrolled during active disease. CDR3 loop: CASSQDDSSGGYTF. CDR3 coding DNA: TGCGCCAGCAGCCAAGACGACAGTTCTGGCGGCTACACCTTC.